A single sample is the source of the 30 T cell receptor beta chains below, sequenced in a study of T-cell memory formation after mild COVID-19. TCRdb reprocessed the 5' RACE reads with MiXCR, giving one entry per CDR3 protein. The sample lists roughly 15,000 distinct CDR3 sequences; over 20% were seen once. Sequencing was done on a sample of PBMCs or a T cell subset sorted from them (not recorded which). The receptors were gathered from a young man who had mild COVID-19 (a few samples of this study predate the infection). Cell type and time point are not known.

This clonotype was observed at least ten times. The chain joins TRBV6-6 to TRBJ1-5, with D uncertain. CDR3 size: 16 residues. Germline V lookup: CDR1 MNHNY, CDR2 SVGAGI (reference sequence). Trimming cost V 7 bases and J 4 bases, with 20 bases left between them. The CDR3 coding sequence is TGTGCCAGCACCAAAGACGGCTACGGGTTAAATCAGCCCCAGCATTTT. Amino acid sequence: CASTKDGYGLNQPQHF.

The gene calls are TRBV24-1 and TRBJ2-3; 7 positions match TRBD1. V shed 9 bases and J 2 bases; nucleotides not matched to a gene: 7. In germline, CDR1 is KGHDR, CDR2 SFDVKD. The CDR3 runs to 14 residues. CDR3 amino acids: CATAHRGTTDTQYF. The CDR3 DNA is TGTGCCACCGCGCACAGGGGTACCACAGATACGCAGTATTTT.

By sample fraction, this clonotype is medium-sized. V is TRBV4-1 and J is TRBJ2-2; no clear D. This CDR3 has 15 residues. The germline gives CDR1 MGHRA, CDR2 YSYEKL. Between the trimmed V and J ends, which lost 0 bases and 6 bases, there was a span of 11 bases. In DNA, the CDR3 is TGCGCCAGCAGCCAAGACAGTGGTGGGGCCGGGGAGCTGTTTTTT. This translates into CASSQDSGGAGELFF.

A few counts support this clonotype. This chain links TRBV29-1 with TRBJ2-3; 10 positions agree with TRBD2. The germline CDR1 and CDR2 sequences are SQVTM and ANQGSEA. The CDR3 is 16 amino acids. V was clipped by 4 bases and J by 0 bases; unmatched bases: 7. In DNA form, the CDR3 reads TGCAGCGTTGTGGGGCTAGCGGGGGAGAGCACAGATACGCAGTATTTT. Translation: CSVVGLAGESTDTQYF.

Many counts were recorded for this clonotype. The chain links TRBV6-5 to TRBJ1-4; TRBD1 is a possible D gene (5 bases). The V gene lost 2 bases and the J gene lost 7 bases, with 11 bases spanning the gap. CDR3 length equals 14 residues. Germline CDR1 MNHEY, CDR2 SVGAGI. This chain's CDR3 is CASSYRTTIEKLFF. CDR3 sequence (DNA): TGTGCCAGCAGTTACCGGACAACCATTGAAAAACTGTTTTTT.

Only a few counts were recorded for this clonotype. DNA of the CDR3: TGTGCCAGCAGCCCCGGGGGTACGGAGGCCCAGTACTTC. As protein: CASSPGGTEAQYF. The V and J genes are TRBV6-5 and TRBJ2-5; D might be TRBD2 (6 bases). The CDR3 consists of 13 residues. Germline V CDR1 and CDR2: MNHEY, SVGAGI. The V gene lost 6 bases and the J gene lost 9 bases, with 17 bases spanning the gap.

This clonotype was detected ten times or more. The rearrangement links TRBV7-8 to TRBJ2-7; the match to TRBD1 covers 8 bases. The CDR3 extends over 15 amino acids. CDR1 and CDR2 from the germline V gene are SGHVS and FQNEAQ. V was pared by 3 bases and J by 3 bases, with 7 bases of the junction left unmatched. CDR3 DNA: TGTGCCAGCAGCTTGCGGGACAGGCCTTTCTACGAGCAGTACTTC. Amino acid sequence: CASSLRDRPFYEQYF. Looking up the rest from reference TRBV7-8 and TRBJ2-7 gives the full variable domain: GAGVSQSPRYKVAKRGQDVALRCDPISGHVSLFWYQQALGQGPEFLTYFQNEAQLDKSGLPSDRFFAERPEGSVSTLKIQRTQQEDSAVYLCASSLRDRPFYEQYFGPGTRLTVT.

In its sample, this clonotype was seen many times. V and J are TRBV7-2 and TRBJ2-5; TRBD1 is a possible D gene (5 bases). The V end lost 1 base, the J end lost 1 base, and 7 bases lay between the germline ends. CDR1 is SGHTA and CDR2 is FQGNSA in the germline V gene. There are 14 residues in the CDR3. The CDR3 protein is CASSLVQGQETQYF. The CDR3 bases are TGTGCCAGCAGCTTAGTTCAGGGCCAAGAGACCCAGTACTTC.

This clonotype was counted at least ten times. This chain links TRBV4-3 with TRBJ1-1; D is undetermined. CDR1 is LGHNA and CDR2 is YSLEER in the germline V gene. The CDR3 runs 16 residues. V lost 3 bases to trimming and J lost 1 base, with 15 bases between them. CDR3 in amino acids: CASSHEPSKRNTEAFF. DNA for the CDR3: TGCGCCAGCAGCCATGAACCTTCTAAACGGAACACTGAAGCTTTCTTT.

This clonotype was counted many times. This chain links TRBV21-1 with TRBJ1-6. TRBV21-1 corresponds to a pseudogene. This CDR3 is 17 amino acids long. CDR3 in DNA: TGTGCCAGCAGCAAGAGTCTCTCTGGTGTCTATAATTCACCCCTCCACTTT. It yields the protein CASSKSLSGVYNSPLHF.

This chain links TRBV20-1 with TRBJ1-1, with TRBD1 as a possible D gene (5 bases). Germline V CDR1 and CDR2: DFQATT, SNEGSKA (reference sequence). The CDR3 totals 14 residues. The ends were cut back, 6 bases at V and 4 bases at J, with 18 bases in the middle. The CDR3 loop reads CSARSGGGGTEAFF. The CDR3 DNA reads as TGCAGTGCCCGATCCGGGGGGGGTGGCACTGAAGCTTTCTTT.

This clonotype was counted at least ten times. The chain uses TRBV7-9 and TRBJ1-2; no firm D call. Trimming cost V 5 bases and J 4 bases, with 5 bases left between them. The V gene's germline CDR1 is SEHNR and CDR2 FQNEAQ (reference sequence). The length of the CDR3 is 11 residues. CDR3 coding DNA: TGTGCCAGCAGCCGTTCCTATGGCTACACCTTC. Its protein product is CASSRSYGYTF.

The genes are TRBV5-1 and TRBJ2-3, with 8 nucleotides matching TRBD2. There are 16 residues in the CDR3. With 4 bases clipped from V and 0 bases from J, the junction kept 7 bases outside the gene matches. The germline CDR1 and CDR2 sequences are SGHRS and YFSETQ. The CDR3 DNA follows: TGCGCCAGCAGCCTGCCGGGGGGGCAGAGCACAGATACGCAGTATTTT. Translated, it gives CASSLPGGQSTDTQYF. Full variable domain (remainder filled in from reference TRBV5-1 and TRBJ2-3): KAGVTQTPRYLIKTRGQQVTLSCSPISGHRSVSWYQQTPGQGLQFLFEYFSETQRNKGNFPGRFSGRQFSNSRSEMNVSTLELGDSALYLCASSLPGGQSTDTQYFGPGTRLTVL.

The table lists this clonotype with a few counts. This chain links TRBV9 with TRBJ1-1; 9 bases match TRBD1. V lost 5 bases to trimming and J lost 4 bases; unmatched junction nucleotides: 6. The CDR3 runs 14 residues. Germline CDR1 reads SGDLS; CDR2 reads YYNGEE. The CDR3 loop is CASSTGGWGTEAFF. CDR3 DNA: TGTGCCAGCAGTACAGGGGGCTGGGGCACTGAAGCTTTCTTT.

The table lists this clonotype with many counts. V gene TRBV2 combines with J gene TRBJ2-7; maybe TRBD2 (5 bases). Germline V gives CDR1 SNHLY, CDR2 FYNNEI. The CDR3 totals 11 residues. The V end lost 8 bases, the J end lost 6 bases, and 11 bases lay between the germline ends. The CDR3 DNA reads as TGTGCCAGCCAAACTAGAACCGAGCAGTACGTC. This encodes CASQTRTEQYV.

The chain couples TRBV9 to TRBJ2-1; TRBD2 agrees at 7 bases. The CDR3 is made up of 15 amino acids. Trimming took 4 bases from V and 6 from J; bases not matched to a gene: 10. The germline V gene encodes CDR1 SGDLS and CDR2 YYNGEE. CDR3 amino acids: CASSFSGGGGNEQFF. The CDR3, as DNA: TGTGCCAGCAGCTTCTCGGGCGGGGGAGGCAATGAGCAGTTCTTC.

This clonotype was observed at least ten times. V is TRBV7-9 and J is TRBJ2-3; D is perhaps TRBD2 (6 bases). Trimming removed 5 bases at V and 2 bases at J, with 8 bases between. Per germline, CDR1 SEHNR and CDR2 FQNEAQ (reference sequence). This CDR3 is built from 13 residues. CDR3: CASSREYTDTQYF. The CDR3 nucleotides are TGTGCCAGCAGCCGGGAGTACACAGATACGCAGTATTTT.

This clonotype has at least ten counts. This chain connects TRBV12-3 or TRBV12-4 to TRBJ2-1; tentative D call: TRBD2 (6 bases). This CDR3 is 15 amino acids long. The ends were cut back, 3 bases at V and 5 bases at J, with 14 bases in the middle. The CDR3 loop is CASSFVRPGDNEQFF. The CDR3 bases are TGTGCCAGCAGTTTTGTCCGCCCGGGGGACAATGAGCAGTTCTTC.

This clonotype was seen repeatedly, ten times or more. V gene TRBV4-1 combines with J gene TRBJ1-4, with D possibly TRBD1 on 5 matching bases. V lost 0 bases and J lost 7, with 12 bases in between. The CDR3 is 15 residues long. Germline CDR1 and CDR2: MGHRA and YSYEKL. CDR3 nucleotides: TGCGCCAGCAGCCAAGAAGGGGTACTTGGTGAAAAACTGTTTTTT. Protein: CASSQEGVLGEKLFF.

In its sample, this clonotype was seen many times. The chain joins TRBV20-1 to TRBJ2-7, with a possible D match to TRBD1 (7 bases). Germline V gene lookup returns CDR1 DFQATT and CDR2 SNEGSKA (reference sequence). The V end lost 6 bases, the J end lost 0 bases, and 24 bases lay between the germline ends. This CDR3 has 17 amino acids. The CDR3 spells CSARPTGLGGLSYEQYF. CDR3 DNA sequence: TGCAGTGCCCGACCGACAGGGCTCGGGGGCCTCTCCTACGAGCAGTACTTC.

This clonotype has ten or more counts. The chain recombines TRBV6-5 with TRBJ2-5, with 8 positions matching TRBD2. There are 13 residues in the CDR3. Germline V lookup: CDR1 MNHEY, CDR2 SVGAGI. V shed 6 bases and J 5 bases; nucleotides not matched to a gene: 5. The CDR3 sequence is CASRPGGRETQYF. DNA for the CDR3: TGTGCCAGCAGACCGGGGGGGCGCGAGACCCAGTACTTC.

This clonotype came up many times. J is TRBJ2-3 and V is TRBV5-6; no clear D gene. The CDR3 is made up of 12 amino acids. V was pared by 1 base and J by 5 bases, with 5 bases between. CDR1 and CDR2 from the germline V gene are SGHDT and YYEEEE. The CDR3 is CASSLQVDTQYF. The CDR3 nucleotides are TGTGCCAGCAGCTTGCAGGTAGATACGCAGTATTTT.

This clonotype was detected ten times or more. The V call is TRBV4-1, the J call TRBJ2-7; tentatively, D is TRBD2 (6 bases). Germline assignment: CDR1 MGHRA and CDR2 YSYEKL. The germline V and J ends were trimmed by 2 bases and 2 bases, with 16 bases remaining between them. This CDR3 region has 16 residues. The CDR3 coding sequence is TGCGCCAGCAGCCAACCGTTGGGGGGAGCGCCCTACGAGCAGTACTTC. Residues: CASSQPLGGAPYEQYF.

This clonotype was counted a few times. The V gene is TRBV7-6, the J gene TRBJ2-5, with D perhaps TRBD2 (6 bases). The length of the CDR3 is 15 residues. The germline V and J ends were trimmed by 5 bases and 0 bases, with 13 bases remaining between them. Germline V CDR1 and CDR2: SGHVS, FNYEAQ. CDR3 nucleotide sequence: TGTGCCAGCAGCCCGGGCCGGGGGAACCAAGAGACCCAGTACTTC. This codes for CASSPGRGNQETQYF.

This clonotype was seen repeatedly, ten times or more. The CDR3, as DNA: TGTGCCAGCAGCTTCGTCGGGCCCAGCAATGAGCAGTTCTTC. It specifies CASSFVGPSNEQFF. The rearrangement uses TRBV11-1 and TRBJ2-1; D ambiguous. The CDR3 has 14 amino acids. CDR1 and CDR2 (germline): SGHAT, FQDESV (reference sequence). Trimming took off 3 bases at V and 6 bases at J, with 12 bases between the two ends. The whole variable domain, filled in from reference TRBV11-1 and TRBJ2-1, reads EAEVAQSPRYKITEKSQAVAFWCDPISGHATLYWYRQILGQGPELLVQFQDESVVDDSQLPKDRFSAERLKGVDSTLKIQPAELGDSAMYLCASSFVGPSNEQFFGPGTRLTVL.

There are a few counts of this clonotype. V is TRBV6-2 or TRBV6-3 and J is TRBJ2-1; possible D gene TRBD1, 5 bases. CDR1 is MNHEY, CDR2 SVGEGT, per germline. There are 13 residues in the CDR3. Trimming took off 5 bases at V and 0 bases at J, with 5 bases between the two ends. The CDR3 DNA sequence: TGTGCCAGCAGTCAGGGCTCCTACAATGAGCAGTTCTTC. Translation gives CASSQGSYNEQFF.

This clonotype was observed at least ten times. In nucleotides, the CDR3 is TGCGCCAGCAGCCAACAGCGGGGGGCCTACAATGAGCAGTTCTTC. This translates into CASSQQRGAYNEQFF. The chain recombines TRBV4-3 with TRBJ2-1; 9 positions match TRBD2. The length of the CDR3 is 15 residues. Trimming at V came to 2 bases and at J to 2 bases, leaving 1 base not matched to a gene. The V gene's germline CDR1 is LGHNA and CDR2 YSLEER.

This clonotype was counted many times. The V and J genes are TRBV20-1 and TRBJ2-5, with TRBD1 identical over 8 bases. Germline V gives CDR1 DFQATT, CDR2 SNEGSKA (reference sequence). The CDR3 runs 12 residues. The trim removed 6 bases at V and 5 bases at J, leaving 5 bases unmatched. CDR3 region: CSAPTGAETQYF. CDR3 bases: TGCAGTGCCCCGACAGGGGCCGAGACCCAGTACTTC.

The V and J genes are TRBV6-6 and TRBJ1-1; TRBD1 matches 7 bases. After removal of 2 bases from V and 1 base from J, the junction contained 1 base not matched to a gene. The germline V gene encodes CDR1 MNHNY and CDR2 SVGAGI (reference sequence). This CDR3 comprises 14 residues. Here the CDR3 reads CASSYEGANTEAFF. CDR3 in DNA: TGTGCCAGCAGTTACGAGGGGGCGAACACTGAAGCTTTCTTT.

At least ten counts were recorded for this clonotype. V gene TRBV6-2 or TRBV6-3 combines with J gene TRBJ2-1; 13 bases agree with TRBD2. Trimming removed 0 bases from V and 9 bases from J; junction bases left unmatched: 5. The CDR3 consists of 16 residues. CDR1 is MNHEY and CDR2 is SVGEGT in the germline V gene. The CDR3 DNA reads TGTGCCAGCAGTTACTCGAGGACTAGCGGGGGTGGTGAGCAGTTCTTC. It codes for CASSYSRTSGGGEQFF.